The present T cell receptor beta chain was sequenced within a study of T-cell reconstitution after alpha-beta-depleted transplantation in children. This CDR3 has 15 amino acids. J lost 8 bases, V lost 6 bases, and 9 bases had no gene match. Preparation of the TCRbeta library involved a method that used unique molecular identifiers. MiXCR, applied by TCRdb to the PCR reads, yields one record per CDR3 protein. The sample carries 190,000 or so distinct CDR3 sequences, about 6.4% recorded once. In its sample, this clonotype was seen a few times. The clonotype comes from a human donor who donated a stem cell graft to a child with Wiskott-Aldrich syndrome. This chain connects TRBV12-3 or TRBV12-4 to TRBJ2-1, with 11 bases identical to TRBD2. The source material was PBMCs from the stem cell graft donor, sampled from the stem cell graft. The CDR3 loop reads CASSAYSGRAYEQFF. The CDR3 DNA reads as TGTGCCAGCAGCGCTTATAGCGGGAGGGCCTATGAGCAGTTCTTC.